These T cell receptor beta chains were read from a single sample in a study of blood T cell repertoires in COVID-19. Clones were read by immunoSEQ multiplex PCR, and TCRdb kept only the in-frame ones, dropping some. The sample records about 230,000 clones, around 78% being singletons. Sequencing was performed on peripheral blood. The receptor source for this set is a woman between 65 and 79 years old with active or convalescent COVID-19. Each CDR3 is given with its conserved first and last residue. D genes are given only for firm matches. The listing skips clone size in some rows; elsewhere it reads once, few, many or a size class.

J gene | clone size | V gene | D gene | CDR3 DNA | CDR3 protein
TRBJ1-6 | once | TRBV9 | NA | TGTGCCAGCAGCGTAGGGCAGGGGAGTTCACCCCTCCACTTT | CASSVGQGSSPLHF
TRBJ1-1 | NA | TRBV7-2 | TRBD1 | TGTGCCAGCCGACTCGCCGGGGGACAGGGGGTGTCTGAAGCTTTCTTT | CASRLAGGQGVSEAFF
TRBJ1-2 | once | TRBV20-1 | NA | TGCAGTGCTAGAGGTGGGCACGGCTACACCTTC | CSARGGHGYTF
TRBJ1-2 | NA | TRBV12-3/TRBV12-4 | NA | TGTGCCAGCAGTTGGGACACCTACTATGGCTACACCTTC | CASSWDTYYGYTF
TRBJ2-2 | NA | TRBV9 | NA | TGTGCCAGCAGCCCCTTTGGACAAATGAACACCGGGGAGCTGTTTTTT | CASSPFGQMNTGELFF
TRBJ1-2 | NA | TRBV27 | NA | TGTGCCAGCACCAAACTTTCACAGGAGAAATATGGCTACACCTTC | CASTKLSQEKYGYTF
TRBJ1-4 | NA | TRBV18 | NA | TGTGCCAGCTCAGAGGACAACGGGGAAAAACTGTTTTTT | CASSEDNGEKLFF
TRBJ1-2 | many | TRBV3-1/TRBV3-2 | NA | TGTGCCAGCAGCCCCTTCACCACAGGGTATGGCTACACCTTC | CASSPFTTGYGYTF
TRBJ2-4 | NA | TRBV5-1 | NA | TGCGCCAGCAGCTTGGTACCTCCGATACAGGGAGCCAAAAACATTCAGTACTTC | CASSLVPPIQGAKNIQYF
TRBJ2-7 | NA | TRBV27 | TRBD1 | TGTGCCAGCAGTTCCCGGACAGGGGTTGGGCAGTACTTC | CASSSRTGVGQYF
TRBJ1-6 | NA | TRBV2 | NA | TGTGCCAGCAGAAGGGATGGAGGGATCTCCTATAATTCACCCCTCCACTTT | CASRRDGGISYNSPLHF
TRBJ1-2 | NA | TRBV18 | TRBD1 | TGTGCCAGCTCACTTCAGGCGCCGTTGGGACAGGCTCTACAGGGGTATGGCTACACCTTC | CASSLQAPLGQALQGYGYTF
TRBJ1-2 | NA | TRBV27 | NA | TGTGCCAGCTCCCGACAGGAAAACTATGGCTACACCTTC | CASSRQENYGYTF
TRBJ1-5 | NA | TRBV28 | NA | TGTGCCAGCATCACCCCTCAGGGCAATCAGCCCCAGCATTTT | CASITPQGNQPQHF
TRBJ2-7 | NA | TRBV4-2 | NA | TGTGCCAGCAGCCAAGATCAAGTGGCAGGGGCCATCGGTTCCTACGAGCAGTACTTC | CASSQDQVAGAIGSYEQYF
TRBJ1-4 | NA | TRBV18 | NA | TGTGCCAGCTCACCACGACGGGCAACTAATGAAAAACTGTTTTTT | CASSPRRATNEKLFF
TRBJ2-3 | NA | TRBV30 | NA | TGTGCCTGGAGTGGCGGGTCCACAGATACGCAGTATTTT | CAWSGGSTDTQYF
TRBJ1-4 | many | TRBV7-8 | TRBD1 | TGTGCCAGCAGCCCCCGGGACAGGGTATATGAAAAACTGTTTTTT | CASSPRDRVYEKLFF
TRBJ1-5 | NA | TRBV28 | NA | TGTGCCAGCACTATCGGAGAGGGAGGGCAGCCCCAGCATTTT | CASTIGEGGQPQHF
TRBJ2-1 | NA | TRBV27 | NA | TGTGCCAGCAGTCAGACAGCCAATTACAATGAGCAGTTCTTC | CASSQTANYNEQFF
TRBJ2-7 | NA | TRBV28 | NA | TGTGCCAGCAGTTTACGGGGGTTTATATCCTACGAGCAGTACTTC | CASSLRGFISYEQYF
TRBJ2-3 | few | TRBV7-3 | TRBD2 | TGTGCCAGCGGAGCCGGGGGGGATACGCAGTATTTT | CASGAGGDTQYF
TRBJ2-1 | NA | TRBV2 | TRBD2 | TGTGCCAGCAGTGCAGCGGGGGGGTGGAATGAGCAGTTCTTC | CASSAAGGWNEQFF
TRBJ2-3 | NA | TRBV2 | TRBD2 | TGTGCCAGCAGAGGAGCGGGACCCACAGATACGCAGTATTTT | CASRGAGPTDTQYF
TRBJ1-5 | NA | TRBV6-5 | TRBD1 | TGTGCCAGCAGTCTAGACAGGGGTAGCAATCAGCCCCAGCATTTT | CASSLDRGSNQPQHF
TRBJ2-3 | NA | TRBV19 | NA | TGTGCCAGTAGTCCAAGGACAAGCACAGATACGCAGTATTTT | CASSPRTSTDTQYF
TRBJ1-1 | NA | TRBV5-6 | NA | TGTGCCAGCAGCGAGGGTGGGGGGGTCACTGAAGCTTTCTTT | CASSEGGGVTEAFF
TRBJ2-7 | NA | TRBV18 | TRBD2 | TGTGCCAGCTCAACCGGGACTATTTTTCCCTACGAGCAGTACTTC | CASSTGTIFPYEQYF
TRBJ1-2 | NA | TRBV12-3/TRBV12-4 | TRBD1 | TGTGCCAGCAGCCGACAGGGGGCGCGTGGCTACACCTTC | CASSRQGARGYTF
TRBJ2-7 | NA | TRBV18 | NA | TGTGCCAGCTCACCACAGGGGCCATCTCTTTCCCACGAGCAGTACTTC | CASSPQGPSLSHEQYF
TRBJ2-2 | NA | TRBV7-7 | TRBD1 | TGTGCCAGCAGCAGACAGGGGGGAAACACCGGGGAGCTGTTTTTT | CASSRQGGNTGELFF
TRBJ2-7 | NA | TRBV6-5 | NA | TGTGCCAGCAGGGAGCGGTACGAGCAGTACTTC | CASRERYEQYF
TRBJ1-2 | NA | TRBV27 | NA | TGTGCCAGCAGTTTGGCAGTCCAGTATGGCTACACCTTC | CASSLAVQYGYTF
TRBJ1-5 | NA | TRBV4-1 | TRBD1 | TGCGCCAGCAGCCAAGATTCGGCAGGGGGACAGCCCCAGCATTTT | CASSQDSAGGQPQHF
TRBJ1-6 | once | TRBV29-1 | NA | TGCAGCGTTCAACGGGGGGGCGTGGATTCACCCCTCCACTTT | CSVQRGGVDSPLHF
TRBJ2-3 | NA | TRBV5-1 | NA | TGCGCCAGCAGCTTGGGAGCAGGGATGACCACAGATACGCAGTATTTT | CASSLGAGMTTDTQYF
TRBJ1-6 | NA | TRBV2 | NA | TGTGCCAGCGAAGGAGGCTCGGGATTCCTCCACTTT | CASEGGSGFLHF
TRBJ2-5 | NA | TRBV21-1 | NA | TGTGCCAGCAGCAAAGTGGAGGAGACCCAGTACTTC | CASSKVEETQYF
TRBJ2-7 | NA | TRBV3-1/TRBV3-2 | TRBD1 | TGTGCCAGCAGCCAAACGGACAGGGGTAGTGAGCAGTACTTC | CASSQTDRGSEQYF
TRBJ1-1 | NA | TRBV18 | TRBD1 | TGTGCCAGCTCACTGACAGGGGCGGCCACTGAAGCTTTCTTT | CASSLTGAATEAFF